This T cell receptor (beta chain) was sequenced for a study of post-analysis software for immune sequencing data. Background on the study: Relapsing-remitting, secondary progressive and progressive-relapsing courses of multiple sclerosis were included. Study-wide findings and caveats: Normalized Chao1 diversity was significantly reduced in patients versus controls. F measure grouped same-batch samples tightly together.

As regards this clonotype: Its antigen is not known.

Unique molecular identifiers were present in the TCR beta cDNA libraries. When 1 to 10 million T cells were used, they gave hundreds of thousands of cDNA molecules. TCRdb called the PCR reads again in MiXCR, with one record for every CDR3 protein. The sample consists of under 200,000 distinct CDR3 sequences, around 30% of them appearing once. Sequenced sample: blood. The receptor was derived from a girl aged 2-17 years with multiple sclerosis.

Here the CDR3 DNA reads TGCAGTGCTAGAGGGTTCGGGGTCAGCCCCTATAATTCACCCCTCCACTTT. It codes for CSARGFGVSPYNSPLHF. This chain links TRBV20-1 with TRBJ1-6; D is undetermined. Looked up from germline, CDR1 is DFQATT and CDR2 is SNEGSKA (reference sequence). Trimming took off 1 base at V and 2 bases at J, with 15 bases between the two ends. CDR3 length equals 17 residues.